This T cell receptor beta chain was recorded in a study of blood T cell repertoires in COVID-19. Losses at the gene ends were 9 bases for V and 4 bases for J; bases not matched to a gene: 6. The CDR3 consists of 13 residues. CDR1 and CDR2 from the germline V gene are MNHEY and SMNVEV (reference sequence). TCRdb's table, derived via immunoSEQ multiplex PCR, lists solely in-frame clones and lacks some. The sample holds 180,000 or so clones, about three quarters seen once. The chain employs TRBV27 and TRBJ1-2, with 9 bases aligning to TRBD1. Sequencing used peripheral blood. This TCR derives from a woman of 80 years or more with COVID-19, enrolled during active disease. Here the CDR3 reads CARPETGGYGYTF. DNA for the CDR3: TGTGCCAGGCCCGAGACAGGGGGCTATGGCTACACCTTC.